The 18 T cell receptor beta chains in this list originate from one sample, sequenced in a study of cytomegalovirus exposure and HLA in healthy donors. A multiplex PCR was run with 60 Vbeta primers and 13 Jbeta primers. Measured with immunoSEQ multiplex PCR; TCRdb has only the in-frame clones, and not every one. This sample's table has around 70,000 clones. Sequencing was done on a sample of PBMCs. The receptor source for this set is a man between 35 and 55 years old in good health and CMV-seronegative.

The DNA for the CDR3 is TGTGCCAGCAGTGTGAGCGGGACAGGGGGCAATGAGCAGTTCTTC. It yields the protein CASSVSGTGGNEQFF. The rearrangement joins TRBV6-1 to TRBJ2-1; 11 nucleotides align to TRBD1. This CDR3 has 15 residues. Germline V gene data show CDR1 as MNHNS and CDR2 as SASEGT. Trimming took 4 bases from V and 6 from J; bases not matched to a gene: 5.

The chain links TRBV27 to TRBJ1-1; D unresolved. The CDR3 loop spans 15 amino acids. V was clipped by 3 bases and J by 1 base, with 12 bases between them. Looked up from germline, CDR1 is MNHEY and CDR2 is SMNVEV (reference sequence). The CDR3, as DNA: TGTGCCAGCAGTTTCGCGTGGGCCCAGAACACTGAAGCTTTCTTT. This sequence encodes CASSFAWAQNTEAFF.

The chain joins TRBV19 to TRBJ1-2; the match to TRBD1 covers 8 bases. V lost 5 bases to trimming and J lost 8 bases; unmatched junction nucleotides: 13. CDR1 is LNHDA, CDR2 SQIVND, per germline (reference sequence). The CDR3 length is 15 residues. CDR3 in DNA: TGTGCCAGTAGTGGCTACCAGGACAGGGCTAGGGGCTACACCTTC. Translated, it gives CASSGYQDRARGYTF.

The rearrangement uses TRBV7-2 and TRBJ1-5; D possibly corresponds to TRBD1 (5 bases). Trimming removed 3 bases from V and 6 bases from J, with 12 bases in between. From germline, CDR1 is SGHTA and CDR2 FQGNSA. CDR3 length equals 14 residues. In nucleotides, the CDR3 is TGTGCCAGCAGCTTGGGGGGGGTCCGTCAGCCCCAGCATTTT. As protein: CASSLGGVRQPQHF.

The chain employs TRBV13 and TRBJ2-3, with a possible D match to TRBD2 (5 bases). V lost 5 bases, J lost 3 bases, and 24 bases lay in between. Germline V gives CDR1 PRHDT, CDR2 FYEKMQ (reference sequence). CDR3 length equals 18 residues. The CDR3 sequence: CASSPRTLTPRRTDTQYF. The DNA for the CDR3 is TGTGCCAGCAGCCCAAGGACCCTTACCCCCCGGAGGACAGATACGCAGTATTTT.

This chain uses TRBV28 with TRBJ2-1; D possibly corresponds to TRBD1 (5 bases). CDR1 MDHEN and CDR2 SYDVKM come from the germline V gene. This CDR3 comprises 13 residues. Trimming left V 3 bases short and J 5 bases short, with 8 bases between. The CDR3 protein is CASSLLTDNEQFF. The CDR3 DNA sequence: TGTGCCAGCAGTTTGTTGACAGACAATGAGCAGTTCTTC.

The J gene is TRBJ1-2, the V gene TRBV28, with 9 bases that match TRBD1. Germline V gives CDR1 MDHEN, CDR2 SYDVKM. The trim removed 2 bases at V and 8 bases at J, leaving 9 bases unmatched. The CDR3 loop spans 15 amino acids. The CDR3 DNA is TGTGCCAGCAGTTTAGGGGACAGGGAGGAGGGAGGCTACACCTTC. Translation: CASSLGDREEGGYTF.

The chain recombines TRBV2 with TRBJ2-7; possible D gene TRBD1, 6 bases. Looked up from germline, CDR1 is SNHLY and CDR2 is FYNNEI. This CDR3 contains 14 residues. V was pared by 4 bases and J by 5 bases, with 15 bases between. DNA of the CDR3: TGTGCCAGCAGTGCTGGCAGGGGAACCGACGAGCAGTACTTC. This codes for CASSAGRGTDEQYF.

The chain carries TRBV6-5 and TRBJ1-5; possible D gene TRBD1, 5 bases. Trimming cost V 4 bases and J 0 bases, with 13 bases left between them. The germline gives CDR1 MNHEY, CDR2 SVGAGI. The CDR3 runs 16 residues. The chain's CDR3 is CASSSNTQGSNQPQHF. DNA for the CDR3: TGTGCCAGCAGTTCCAACACTCAGGGTAGCAATCAGCCCCAGCATTTT.

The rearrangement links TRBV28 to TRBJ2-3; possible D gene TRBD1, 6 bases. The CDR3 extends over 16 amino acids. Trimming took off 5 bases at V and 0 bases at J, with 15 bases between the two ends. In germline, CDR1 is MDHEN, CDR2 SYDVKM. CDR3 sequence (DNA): TGTGCCAGCAGTCAACCCGGGACACTAAGCACAGATACGCAGTATTTT. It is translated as CASSQPGTLSTDTQYF.

CDR3 residues: CASSLVRSGNTEAFF. CDR3 in DNA: TGCGCCAGCAGCTTGGTAAGATCAGGGAACACTGAAGCTTTCTTT. This chain connects TRBV5-1 to TRBJ1-1; D uncertain. Trimming took off 0 bases at V and 1 base at J, with 10 bases between the two ends. Germline V gives CDR1 SGHRS, CDR2 YFSETQ. This CDR3 is 15 amino acids long.

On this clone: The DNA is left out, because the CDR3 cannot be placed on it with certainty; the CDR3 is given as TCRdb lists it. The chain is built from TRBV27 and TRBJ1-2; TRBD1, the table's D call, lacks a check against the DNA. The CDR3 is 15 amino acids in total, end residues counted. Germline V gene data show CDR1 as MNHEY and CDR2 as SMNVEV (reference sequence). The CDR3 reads CASSFLAGLDYGYTF.

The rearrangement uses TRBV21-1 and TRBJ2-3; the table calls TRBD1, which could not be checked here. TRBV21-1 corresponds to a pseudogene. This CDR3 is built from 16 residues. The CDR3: CASSSARRQGTDTQYF. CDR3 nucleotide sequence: TGTGCCAGCAGCAGTGCGCGACGACAGGGTACAGATACGCAGTATTTT.

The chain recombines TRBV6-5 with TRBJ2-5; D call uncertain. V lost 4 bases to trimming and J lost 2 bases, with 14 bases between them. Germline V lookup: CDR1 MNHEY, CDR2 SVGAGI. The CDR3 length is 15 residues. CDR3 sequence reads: CASSSYLEVQETQYF. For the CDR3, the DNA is TGTGCCAGCAGTTCCTATCTAGAAGTACAAGAGACCCAGTACTTC.

CDR3 sequence (DNA): TGCAGCGCCAGGGTTTTCTACGAGCAGTACTTC. It specifies CSARVFYEQYF. The chain combines TRBV29-1 with TRBJ2-7, with a possible D match to TRBD1 (5 bases). This CDR3 is 11 amino acids long. Trimming left V 7 bases short and J 3 bases short, with 10 bases between. Germline CDR1 is SQVTM and CDR2 is ANQGSEA.

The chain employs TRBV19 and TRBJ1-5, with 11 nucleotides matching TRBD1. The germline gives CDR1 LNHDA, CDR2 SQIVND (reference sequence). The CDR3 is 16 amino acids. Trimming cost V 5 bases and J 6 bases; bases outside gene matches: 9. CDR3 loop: CASSFRTGGFSQPQHF. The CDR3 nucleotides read TGTGCCAGTAGTTTTCGGACAGGGGGCTTCAGTCAGCCCCAGCATTTT.

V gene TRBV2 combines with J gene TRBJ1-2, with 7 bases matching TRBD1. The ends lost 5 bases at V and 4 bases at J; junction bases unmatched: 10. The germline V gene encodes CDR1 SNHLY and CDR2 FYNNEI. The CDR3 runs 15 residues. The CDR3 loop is CASSSRDSPTYGYTF. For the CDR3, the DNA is TGTGCCAGCAGTTCTCGGGACAGTCCCACCTATGGCTACACCTTC.

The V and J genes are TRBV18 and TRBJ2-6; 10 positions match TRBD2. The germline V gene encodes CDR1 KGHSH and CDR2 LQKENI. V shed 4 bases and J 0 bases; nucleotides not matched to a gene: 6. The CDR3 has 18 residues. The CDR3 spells CASSLGSGRGSGANVLTF. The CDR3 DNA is TGTGCCAGCTCACTCGGAAGCGGGAGGGGCTCTGGGGCCAACGTCCTGACTTTC.